The T cell receptor (beta chain) described here comes from a study of T cells in Graves' hyperthyroidism and ophthalmopathy. General study points: A model of 13 V-J features distinguished ophthalmopathy from stable hyperthyroidism.

The ends were cut back, 3 bases at V and 2 bases at J, with 8 bases in the middle. This CDR3 region has 14 residues. This clonotype has ten or more counts. What it binds is not known. Active moderate-to-severe ophthalmopathy, Clinical Activity Score at least 3, NOSPECS at least 4, under 3 months' duration. The study excluded patients with uncontrolled infection, other autoimmune disease, pregnancy or lactation. The authors obtained PBMCs from more than 9.5 ml of fresh peripheral blood. Amplification of TCR beta CDR3 regions used RNA as the template. HTBI primers were employed in a first-round RT-PCR of the TCR CDR3. Each CDR3 protein gets one entry after TCRdb re-called the multiplex PCR reads with MiXCR. Seen here are about 290,000 distinct CDR3 sequences, over 15% observed once, and the top ten hold over 50%.

The clonotype comes from a woman aged 60 to 75 with Graves' ophthalmopathy. The chain links TRBV12-3 or TRBV12-4 to TRBJ1-3; D not certain. Sequencing was performed on blood. The CDR3 DNA follows: TGTGCCAGCAGTTTCTCTGGTACTGGAAACACCATATATTTT. Protein sequence: CASSFSGTGNTIYF.